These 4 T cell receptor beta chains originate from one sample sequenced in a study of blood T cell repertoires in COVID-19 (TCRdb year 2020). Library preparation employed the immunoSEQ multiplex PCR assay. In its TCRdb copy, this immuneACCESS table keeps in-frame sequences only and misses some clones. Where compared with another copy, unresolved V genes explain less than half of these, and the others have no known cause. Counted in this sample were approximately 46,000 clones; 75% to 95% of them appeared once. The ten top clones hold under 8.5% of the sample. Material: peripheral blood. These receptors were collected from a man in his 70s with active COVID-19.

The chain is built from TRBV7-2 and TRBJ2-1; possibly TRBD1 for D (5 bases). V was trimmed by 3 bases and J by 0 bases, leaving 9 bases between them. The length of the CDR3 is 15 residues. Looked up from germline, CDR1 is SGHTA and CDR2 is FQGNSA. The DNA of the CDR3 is TGTGCCAGCAGCTTTAGTCAGGGCTCCTACAATGAGCAGTTCTTC. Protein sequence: CASSFSQGSYNEQFF.

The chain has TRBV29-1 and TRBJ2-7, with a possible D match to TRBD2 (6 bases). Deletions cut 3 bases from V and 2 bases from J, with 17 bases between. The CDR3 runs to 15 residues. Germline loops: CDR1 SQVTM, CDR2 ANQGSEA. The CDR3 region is CSVETGSSPAYEQYF. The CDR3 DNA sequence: TGCAGCGTTGAGACCGGGAGCAGTCCAGCCTACGAGCAGTACTTC.

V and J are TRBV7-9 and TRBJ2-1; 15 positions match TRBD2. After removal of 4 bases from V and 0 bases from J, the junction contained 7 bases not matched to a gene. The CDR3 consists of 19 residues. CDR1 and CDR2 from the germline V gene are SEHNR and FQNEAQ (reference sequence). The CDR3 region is CASSSGTSGGRSSYNEQFF. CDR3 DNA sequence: TGTGCCAGCAGCTCCGGGACTAGCGGGGGGCGGAGCTCCTACAATGAGCAGTTCTTC.

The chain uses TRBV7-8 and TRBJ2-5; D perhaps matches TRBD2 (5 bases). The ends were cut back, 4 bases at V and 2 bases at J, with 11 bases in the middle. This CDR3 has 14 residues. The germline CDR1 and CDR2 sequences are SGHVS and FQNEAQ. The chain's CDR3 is CASSSTTVQETQYF. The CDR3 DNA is TGTGCCAGCAGCTCGACTACGGTTCAAGAGACCCAGTACTTC. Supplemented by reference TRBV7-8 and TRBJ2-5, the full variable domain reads GAGVSQSPRYKVAKRGQDVALRCDPISGHVSLFWYQQALGQGPEFLTYFQNEAQLDKSGLPSDRFFAERPEGSVSTLKIQRTQQEDSAVYLCASSSTTVQETQYFGPGTRLLVL.